This T cell receptor (beta chain) was captured in a study of blood T cell repertoires in COVID-19. Study-wide background: Both acute and convalescent COVID-19 samples were obtained from the United States, Italy and Spain. Nucleic acid was either cDNA or gDNA, and it came from T cells, B-cell-depleted T cells, or PBMCs.

The CDR3 covers 17 residues. The germline gives CDR1 LNHDA, CDR2 SQIVND (reference sequence). After removal of 5 bases from V and 2 bases from J, the junction contained 11 bases not matched to a gene. Authors' data handling: Amplified reference gene primers provided the basis for estimating nucleated cell counts. Some clones are missing from TCRdb's copy, which holds only in-frame ones; the method was immunoSEQ multiplex PCR. V and J calls and clone size are those listed in that table; D and trimming were worked out from the DNA. The profile covers about 220,000 clones, with over 75% appearing a single time and 3% to 4% taken by the ten largest. This clone occurred a few times. All recovered Cohort 3 donors got two negative PCRs, got clearance, or saw symptom resolution.

The J gene is TRBJ1-5, the V gene TRBV19; 8 bases are a match to TRBD1. The sequenced material came from PBMCs or T cells enriched from blood (not recorded which). This TCR was sampled from a woman in her fifties or sixties who had recovered from COVID-19. As DNA, the CDR3 is TGTGCCAGTAGTCTCGGGACAGGAGCCGGGGGCAATCAGCCCCAGCATTTT. Protein sequence: CASSLGTGAGGNQPQHF.